The clone carrying this T cell receptor (beta chain) was seen only once. The sample is drawn from a study of T cells after yellow fever vaccination. TCRdb re-called the 5' RACE reads with MiXCR, one entry per CDR3 protein. There are 300,000 or so distinct CDR3 sequences in the sample; under 9% occur only once, and approximately 3.5% lies in the top ten. This TCR derives from a man between 18 and 29 years old who received the YFV17D yellow fever vaccine. This material consisted of CD4+ T cells sorted from PBMCs, taken 5 days after the yellow fever booster vaccination.

CDR3 sequence (DNA): TGTGCCAGCATCTTTCAGAAGTACAATGAGCAGTTCTTC. It yields the protein CASIFQKYNEQFF. The chain is built from TRBV7-2 and TRBJ2-1; D gene ambiguous. The CDR3 length is 13 residues. Germline V CDR1 and CDR2: SGHTA, FQGNSA. V dropped 7 bases and J dropped 4 bases, with 11 bases sitting between them.